Presented here are 18 T cell receptor beta chains from one specimen sequenced in a study of T cell responses to AZD1222 COVID-19 vaccine. The protocol was immunoSEQ multiplex PCR, while the TCRdb copy is restricted to in-frame clones and leaves out a portion. The sample yields 200,000 to 250,000 clones, about 95% seen once. Sequencing was performed on peripheral blood, taken 28 days after the second dose of the MenACWY control vaccine. The receptor set was obtained from an adult who received the MenACWY meningococcal vaccine as a control.

The chain combines TRBV5-8 with TRBJ2-3; D is unresolved. Germline values: CDR1 SGHTS, CDR2 YDEGEE. V lost 4 bases to trimming and J lost 0 bases, with 6 bases between them. The CDR3 runs 13 residues. CDR3 nucleotide sequence: TGTGCCAGCAGCCTCCGAAGCACAGATACGCAGTATTTT. It codes for CASSLRSTDTQYF.

This chain connects TRBV27 to TRBJ2-6; 9 nucleotides match TRBD1. Per the germline V gene, CDR1 is MNHEY and CDR2 is SMNVEV (reference sequence). This CDR3 comprises 17 residues. Trimming cost V 6 bases and J 1 base; bases outside gene matches: 7. This CDR3 is CASSSTGQGSGANVLTF. The CDR3, as DNA: TGTGCCAGCAGCTCCACGGGACAGGGTTCTGGGGCCAACGTCCTGACTTTC.

The chain has TRBV19 and TRBJ2-2, with D perhaps matching TRBD1 (6 bases). The CDR3 is made up of 15 amino acids. Germline-derived CDR1 and CDR2 are LNHDA and SQIVND (reference sequence). V shed 7 bases and J shed 6 bases, with 18 bases lying between them. For the CDR3, the DNA is TGTGCCAGTATCGAGGATGGGGGCCGGTCCGGGGAGCTGTTTTTT. This gives the protein CASIEDGGRSGELFF.

This chain joins TRBV7-9 and TRBJ2-5, with 8 bases that match TRBD1. The V gene's germline CDR1 is SEHNR and CDR2 FQNEAQ (reference sequence). The CDR3 has 15 residues. V shed 2 bases and J 7 bases; nucleotides not matched to a gene: 9. The CDR3 here is CASSLLDRGSGTQYF. DNA of the CDR3: TGTGCCAGCAGCTTACTAGACAGGGGCAGTGGGACCCAGTACTTC.

CDR3 sequence: CASSEGDGQWYTF. The CDR3 region has the DNA TGTGCCAGCAGTGAGGGAGACGGTCAGTGGTACACCTTC. The rearrangement links TRBV6-1 to TRBJ1-2; D not certain. V lost 3 bases and J lost 11, with 16 bases in between. The CDR3 runs to 13 residues. From germline, CDR1 is MNHNS and CDR2 SASEGT.

The genes are TRBV30 and TRBJ2-2; no definite D call. The germline CDR1 and CDR2 sequences are GTSNPN and SVGIG (reference sequence). The ends were cut back, 8 bases at V and 1 base at J, with 14 bases in the middle. The CDR3 consists of 14 residues. CDR3 region: CAADVQLNTGELFF. CDR3 coding DNA: TGTGCCGCGGACGTGCAGCTGAACACCGGGGAGCTGTTTTTT.

The chain has TRBV7-9 and TRBJ1-4; D gene uncertain. Trimming cost V 5 bases and J 3 bases, with 10 bases left between them. The CDR3 covers 14 residues. Looked up from germline, CDR1 is SEHNR and CDR2 is FQNEAQ (reference sequence). The CDR3 region is CASSPGASNEKLFF. DNA of the CDR3: TGTGCCAGCAGCCCCGGCGCGTCTAATGAAAAACTGTTTTTT.

The CDR3 here is CASHGDLYGYTF. For the CDR3, the DNA is TGTGCCAGCCACGGGGACCTCTATGGCTACACCTTC. V is TRBV28 and J is TRBJ1-2; maybe TRBD1 (5 bases). The CDR3 is made up of 12 amino acids. The germline gives CDR1 MDHEN, CDR2 SYDVKM. Trimming took 8 bases from V and 4 from J, leaving 11 bases between them.

The genes are TRBV5-1 and TRBJ2-2; TRBD2 matches at 15 bases. Losses at the gene ends were 4 bases for V and 5 bases for J; bases not matched to a gene: 9. Germline CDR1 and CDR2: SGHRS and YFSETQ. CDR3 length: 18 residues. CDR3 coding DNA: TGCGCCAGCAGCCTAGGACTAGCGGGAGGGCCTGGGACCGGGGAGCTGTTTTTT. Protein sequence: CASSLGLAGGPGTGELFF.

In its sample, this clone was seen once. The chain uses TRBV28 and TRBJ2-5; the D gene could be TRBD1 or TRBD2 (6 bases each). CDR1 MDHEN and CDR2 SYDVKM come from the germline V gene. The CDR3 runs 15 residues. Trimming pared 3 bases from V and 2 bases from J, leaving 13 bases between. The CDR3 reads CASSFIRGLQETQYF. Written as DNA, the CDR3 is TGTGCCAGCAGTTTTATCAGGGGACTTCAAGAGACCCAGTACTTC.

This clone was seen once. The V gene is TRBV27, the J gene TRBJ2-7; TRBD1 matches 8 bases. Germline V CDR1 and CDR2: MNHEY, SMNVEV (reference sequence). This CDR3 has 14 residues. The V segment lost 5 bases and the J segment 3 bases; nucleotides outside the gene matches: 6. The CDR3 here is CASSERTGNYEQYF. CDR3 nucleotides: TGTGCCAGCAGTGAGAGGACAGGGAACTACGAGCAGTACTTC.

The rearrangement uses TRBV19 and TRBJ2-6; D not resolved. CDR1 is LNHDA and CDR2 is SQIVND in the germline V gene (reference sequence). The ends were cut back, 1 base at V and 6 bases at J, with 16 bases in the middle. The CDR3 has 17 residues. The CDR3 protein is CASSIGRSGPEANVLTF. The CDR3 DNA sequence: TGTGCCAGTAGTATAGGTCGGTCCGGGCCGGAGGCCAACGTCCTGACTTTC.

This chain uses TRBV30 with TRBJ1-2; perhaps TRBD1 as D (5 bases). This CDR3 comprises 14 residues. Germline CDR1 reads GTSNPN; CDR2 reads SVGIG (reference sequence). V dropped 3 bases and J dropped 2 bases, with 13 bases sitting between them. CDR3 nucleotides: TGTGCCTGGAGCGCTTCGGAGGGGAACTATGGCTACACCTTC. This encodes CAWSASEGNYGYTF.

This rearrangement joins TRBV7-6 to TRBJ2-2, with D possibly TRBD1 on 6 matching bases. Germline assignment: CDR1 SGHVS and CDR2 FNYEAQ. This CDR3 has 15 amino acids. V was cut by 8 bases and J by 0 bases, with 13 bases left in between. The CDR3: CASRGQSANTGELFF. Written as DNA, the CDR3 is TGTGCCAGCCGTGGACAGTCAGCGAACACCGGGGAGCTGTTTTTT.

Here the CDR3 reads CASSQLHGDGTYEQYF. Written as DNA, the CDR3 is TGCGCCAGCAGCCAACTTCATGGGGACGGAACCTACGAGCAGTACTTC. The chain has TRBV4-1 and TRBJ2-7; either TRBD1 or TRBD2 may supply D (5 bases each). Trimming removed 2 bases from V and 2 bases from J, with 16 bases in between. Germline V lookup: CDR1 MGHRA, CDR2 YSYEKL. This CDR3 has 16 amino acids.

This chain links TRBV28 with TRBJ2-7; D is unresolved. V was pared by 6 bases and J by 5 bases, with 17 bases between. The CDR3 has 14 amino acids. The germline CDR1 and CDR2 sequences are MDHEN and SYDVKM. The CDR3, as DNA: TGTGCCAGCAGCCCATCGCGGCAGGTCCACGAGCAGTACTTC. Amino acids: CASSPSRQVHEQYF.

The chain carries TRBV3-1 (or the pseudogene TRBV3-2) and TRBJ1-2; D call uncertain. The germline V gene has CDR1 LGHDT and CDR2 YNNKEL (reference sequence). The CDR3 is made up of 13 amino acids. V lost 6 bases to trimming and J lost 5 bases, with 13 bases between them. CDR3 sequence: CASSFSRVYGYTF. In nucleotides, the CDR3 is TGTGCCAGCAGTTTTTCGCGGGTTTATGGCTACACCTTC.

The rearrangement joins TRBV28 to TRBJ1-1; no firm D call. Germline CDR1 is MDHEN and CDR2 is SYDVKM. The CDR3 consists of 15 residues. Trimming took 5 bases from V and 1 from J, leaving 14 bases between them. The CDR3 DNA sequence: TGTGCCAGCAGTGTAAGACGGTGGGGGAACACTGAAGCTTTCTTT. Its protein product is CASSVRRWGNTEAFF.